This entry is about one T cell receptor beta chain. Its cognate antigen is unknown. Methods described previously, with TCR primers listed, were used for bulk TCR libraries. One entry per CDR3 protein results from TCRdb running MiXCR on the PCR reads. The table shows approximately 320,000 distinct CDR3 sequences, with roughly a quarter occurring only once. The CDR3 runs to 17 residues. The germline V and J ends were trimmed by 4 bases and 5 bases, with 23 bases remaining between them. This entry comes from a study of molecular identifiers for immune sequencing clone quantification. Across the study: Naive CD8 cell RNA, from roughly 20,000 or 100,000 cells, was split five ways in replicates, with four sequenced. Study results and caveats: The study reportedly detected spiked Jurkat TCR RNA from one cell among about 1 million naive cells.

The rearrangement uses TRBV12-3 or TRBV12-4 and TRBJ2-5, with D perhaps TRBD2 (5 bases). This TCR was recovered from a human donor in good health. Some libraries in this study had Jurkat cell RNA spiked in. The sequencing input was naive CD8+ T cells from blood, with Jurkat cell RNA spiked in. Noted subset: FACS-sorted CD8+CD4-CCR7+CD45RA+ naive T cells. DNA of the CDR3: TGTGCCAGCAGTTCCACCCCAACCCTGGCCCCGGGGGAGACCCAGTACTTC. Amino acids: CASSSTPTLAPGETQYF.